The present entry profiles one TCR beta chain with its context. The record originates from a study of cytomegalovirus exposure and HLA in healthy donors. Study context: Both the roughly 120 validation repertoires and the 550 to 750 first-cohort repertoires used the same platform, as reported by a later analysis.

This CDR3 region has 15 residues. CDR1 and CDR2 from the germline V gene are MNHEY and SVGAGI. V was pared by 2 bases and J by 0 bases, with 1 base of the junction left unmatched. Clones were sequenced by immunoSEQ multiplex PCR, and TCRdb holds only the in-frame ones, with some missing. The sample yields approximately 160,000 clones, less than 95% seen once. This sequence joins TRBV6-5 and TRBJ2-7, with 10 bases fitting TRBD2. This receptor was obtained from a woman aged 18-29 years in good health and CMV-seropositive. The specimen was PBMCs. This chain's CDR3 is CASSYTSGNSYEQYF. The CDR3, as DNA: TGTGCCAGCAGTTACACTAGCGGGAACTCCTACGAGCAGTACTTC.